This T cell receptor (beta chain) appears in the sequencing data of a study of cytomegalovirus exposure and HLA in healthy donors. Amplification used 60 Vbeta primers and 13 Jbeta primers. Measured with immunoSEQ multiplex PCR; TCRdb has only the in-frame clones, and not every one. The sample has about 170,000 clones, around 80% seen once; the top ten hold less than 2.5%. J gave up 0 bases and V 9 bases, and 12 bases lay outside the gene matches. CDR3 length: 17 residues. Germline CDR1 and CDR2: SNHLY and FYNNEI. This chain uses TRBV2 with TRBJ1-5; 9 nucleotides agree with TRBD1. The source material was PBMCs. This sequence originates from a male donor in good health and CMV-seronegative. The CDR3, as DNA: TGTGCCAGTAGGATGGGACAGGGAGCCTATAGCAATCAGCCCCAGCATTTT. Protein sequence: CASRMGQGAYSNQPQHF.